The clone carrying this T cell receptor beta chain came up a few times. What it binds is unknown. The data belong to a study of T cell repertoires in cytomegalovirus infection. Study overall: An indication of both CMV infection and matching HLA type came from public TCR beta signatures. Broader study findings: Ex vivo responses were dominated by HLA-C-restricted CMV-specific TCR beta clonotypes.

TCRdb re-called the reads with MiXCR, one entry per CDR3 protein. The table has about 770,000 distinct CDR3 sequences, 29% seen once. The clonotype originates from a human donor in good health (CMV status not recorded). Some clones in this sample may be carry-over from other donors' samples. The sequences come from cultured CD8+ T cells from PBMCs, collected from culture after CMV antigen stimulation.

The CDR3 here is CSALDRQPTNTGELFF. CDR3 nucleotides: TGCAGTGCTTTAGATAGACAGCCCACTAACACCGGGGAGCTGTTTTTT. The rearrangement uses TRBV20-1 and TRBJ2-2, with D possibly being TRBD1 (5 bases). The V end was cut by 5 bases, the J end by 2 bases, with 18 bases between. Germline V gene sequence: CDR1 DFQATT, CDR2 SNEGSKA (reference sequence). The CDR3 has 16 amino acids.